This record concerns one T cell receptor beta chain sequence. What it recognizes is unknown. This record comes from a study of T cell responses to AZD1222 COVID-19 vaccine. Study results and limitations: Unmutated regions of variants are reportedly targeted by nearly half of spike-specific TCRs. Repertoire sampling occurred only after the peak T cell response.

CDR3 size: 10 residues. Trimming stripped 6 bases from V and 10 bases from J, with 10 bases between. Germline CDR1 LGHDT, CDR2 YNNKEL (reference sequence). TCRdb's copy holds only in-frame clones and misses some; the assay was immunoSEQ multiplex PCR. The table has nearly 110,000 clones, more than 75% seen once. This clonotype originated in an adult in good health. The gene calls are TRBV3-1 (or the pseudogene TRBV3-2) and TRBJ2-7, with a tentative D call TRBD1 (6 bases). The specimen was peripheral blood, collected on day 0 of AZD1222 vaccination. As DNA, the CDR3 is TGTGCCAGCAGTGGGACAAAACAGTACTTC. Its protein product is CASSGTKQYF.